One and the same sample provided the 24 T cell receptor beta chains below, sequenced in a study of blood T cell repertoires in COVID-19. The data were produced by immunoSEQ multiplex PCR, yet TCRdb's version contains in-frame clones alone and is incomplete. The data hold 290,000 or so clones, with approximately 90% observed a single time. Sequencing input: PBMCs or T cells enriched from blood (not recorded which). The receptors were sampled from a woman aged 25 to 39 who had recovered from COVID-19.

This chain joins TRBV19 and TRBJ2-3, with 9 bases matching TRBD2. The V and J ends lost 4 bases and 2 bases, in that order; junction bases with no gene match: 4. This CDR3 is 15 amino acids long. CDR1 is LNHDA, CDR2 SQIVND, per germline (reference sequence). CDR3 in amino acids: CASSRGLAITDTQYF. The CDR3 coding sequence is TGTGCCAGTAGTAGAGGACTAGCGATCACAGATACGCAGTATTTT.

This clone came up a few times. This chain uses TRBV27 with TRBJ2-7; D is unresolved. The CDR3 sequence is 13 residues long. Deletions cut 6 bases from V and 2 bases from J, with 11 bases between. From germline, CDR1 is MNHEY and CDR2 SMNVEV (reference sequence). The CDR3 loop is CASRQDGAYEQYF. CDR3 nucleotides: TGTGCCAGCAGGCAAGACGGAGCCTACGAGCAGTACTTC.

The CDR3 reads CASIPGLAGPSGANVLTF. The CDR3 DNA sequence: TGCGCCAGCATCCCAGGACTAGCGGGCCCCTCTGGGGCCAACGTCCTGACTTTC. The gene calls are TRBV5-1 and TRBJ2-6; the match to TRBD2 covers 11 bases. In germline, CDR1 is SGHRS, CDR2 YFSETQ. This CDR3 contains 18 residues. Trimming took 6 bases from V and 0 from J; bases not matched to a gene: 8.

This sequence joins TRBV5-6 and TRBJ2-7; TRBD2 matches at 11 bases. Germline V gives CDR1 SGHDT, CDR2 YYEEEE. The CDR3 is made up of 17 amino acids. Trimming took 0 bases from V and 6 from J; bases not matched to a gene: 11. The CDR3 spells CASSLAASGRSIGEQYF. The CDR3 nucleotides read TGTGCCAGCAGCTTGGCAGCTAGCGGGAGGTCCATTGGCGAGCAGTACTTC.

CDR3 bases: TGTGCCAGCAGCTCAGGGGGCGCAGAAAGATTTCAAGCTTTCTTT. Protein sequence: CASSSGGAERFQAFF. This sequence joins TRBV5-5 and TRBJ1-1; TRBD1 agrees at 8 bases. CDR3 length: 15 residues. Trimming removed 3 bases from V and 9 bases from J; junction bases left unmatched: 13. Germline V gene sequence: CDR1 SGHKS, CDR2 YYEKEE (reference sequence). The whole variable domain, filled in from reference TRBV5-5 and TRBJ1-1, reads DAGVTQSPTHLIKTRGQQVTLRCSPISGHKSVSWYQQVLGQGPQFIFQYYEKEERGRGNFPDRFSARQFPNYSSELNVNALLLGDSALYLCASSSGGAERFQAFFGQGTRLTVV.

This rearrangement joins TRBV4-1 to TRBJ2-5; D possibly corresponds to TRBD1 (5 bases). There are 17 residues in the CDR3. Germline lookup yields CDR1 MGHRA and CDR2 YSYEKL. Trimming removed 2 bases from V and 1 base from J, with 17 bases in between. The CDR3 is CASSQLARLGAQETQYF. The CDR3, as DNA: TGCGCCAGCAGCCAATTGGCACGGCTTGGGGCCCAAGAGACCCAGTACTTC.

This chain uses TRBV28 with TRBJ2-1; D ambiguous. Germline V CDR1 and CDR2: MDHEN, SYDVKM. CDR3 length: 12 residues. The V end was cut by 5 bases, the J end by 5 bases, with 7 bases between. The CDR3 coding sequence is TGTGCCAGCAGTGCCCCGGACAATGAGCAGTTCTTC. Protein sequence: CASSAPDNEQFF.

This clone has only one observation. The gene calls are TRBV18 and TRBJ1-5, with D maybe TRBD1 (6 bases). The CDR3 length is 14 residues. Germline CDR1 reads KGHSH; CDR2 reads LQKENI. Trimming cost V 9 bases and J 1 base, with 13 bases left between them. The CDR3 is CASTGSSSNQPQHF. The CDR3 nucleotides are TGTGCCAGTACAGGGAGTTCGAGCAATCAGCCCCAGCATTTT.

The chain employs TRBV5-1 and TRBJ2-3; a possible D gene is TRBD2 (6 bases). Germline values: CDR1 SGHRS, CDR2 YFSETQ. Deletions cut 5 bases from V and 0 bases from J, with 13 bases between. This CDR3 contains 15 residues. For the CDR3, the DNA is TGCGCCAGCAGATTAAGCGGGCATAGCACAGATACGCAGTATTTT. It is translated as CASRLSGHSTDTQYF.

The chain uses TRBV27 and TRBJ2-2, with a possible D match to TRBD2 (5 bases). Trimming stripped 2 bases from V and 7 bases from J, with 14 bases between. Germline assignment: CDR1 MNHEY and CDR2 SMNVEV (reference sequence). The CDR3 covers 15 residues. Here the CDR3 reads CASSLISSYGGELFF. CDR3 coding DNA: TGTGCCAGCAGTTTAATCTCTAGCTATGGCGGGGAGCTGTTTTTT.

Written as DNA, the CDR3 is TGTGCCAGCAGTAGACTAGCGGGAGTAGATACGCAGTATTTT. Encoded protein: CASSRLAGVDTQYF. The rearrangement uses TRBV2 and TRBJ2-3; 12 bases agree with TRBD2. The V segment lost 5 bases and the J segment 5 bases; nucleotides outside the gene matches: 2. Germline V gene data show CDR1 as SNHLY and CDR2 as FYNNEI. There are 14 residues in the CDR3. The entire variable domain, with the rest obtained from reference TRBV2 and TRBJ2-3, is as follows: EPEVTQTPSHQVTQMGQEVILRCVPISNHLYFYWYRQILGQKVEFLVSFYNNEISEKSEIFDDQFSVERPDGSNFTLKIRSTKLEDSAMYFCASSRLAGVDTQYFGPGTRLTVL.

This CDR3 reads CASFQGAGAFF. Written as DNA, the CDR3 is TGTGCCTCCTTCCAGGGGGCCGGAGCTTTCTTT. The chain recombines TRBV30 with TRBJ1-1; 8 nucleotides line up with TRBD1. CDR1 and CDR2 (germline): GTSNPN, SVGIG (reference sequence). After removal of 7 bases from V and 10 bases from J, the junction contained 8 bases not matched to a gene. This CDR3 spans 11 amino acids.

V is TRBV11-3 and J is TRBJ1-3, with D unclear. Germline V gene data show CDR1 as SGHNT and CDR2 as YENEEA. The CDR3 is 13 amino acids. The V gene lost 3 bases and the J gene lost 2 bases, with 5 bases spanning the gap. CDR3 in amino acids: CASSLAAGNTIYF. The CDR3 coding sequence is TGTGCCAGCAGCTTGGCTGCTGGAAACACCATATATTTT.

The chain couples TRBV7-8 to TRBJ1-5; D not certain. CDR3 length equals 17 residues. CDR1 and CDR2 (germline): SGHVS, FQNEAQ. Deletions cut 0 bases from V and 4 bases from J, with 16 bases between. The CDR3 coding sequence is TGTGCCAGCAGCTTAGCCTTGGGTACGGTAGCAAATCAGCCCCAGCATTTT. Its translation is CASSLALGTVANQPQHF.

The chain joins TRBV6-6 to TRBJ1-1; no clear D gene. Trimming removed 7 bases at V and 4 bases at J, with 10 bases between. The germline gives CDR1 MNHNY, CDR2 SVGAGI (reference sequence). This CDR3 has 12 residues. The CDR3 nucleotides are TGTGCCAGCACAGAGGGCGCCACTGAAGCTTTCTTT. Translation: CASTEGATEAFF.

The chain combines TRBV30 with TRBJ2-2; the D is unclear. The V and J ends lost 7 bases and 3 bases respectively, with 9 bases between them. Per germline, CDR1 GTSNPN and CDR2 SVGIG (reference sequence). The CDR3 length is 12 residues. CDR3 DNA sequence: TGTGCCTACCACAGATACACCGGGGAGCTGTTTTTT. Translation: CAYHRYTGELFF.

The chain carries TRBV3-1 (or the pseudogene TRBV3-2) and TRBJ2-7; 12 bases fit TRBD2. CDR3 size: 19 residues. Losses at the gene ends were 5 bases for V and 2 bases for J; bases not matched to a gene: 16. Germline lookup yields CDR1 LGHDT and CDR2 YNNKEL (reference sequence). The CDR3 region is CASSSSPGLAGSLTYEQYF. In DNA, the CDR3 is TGTGCCAGCAGCTCATCTCCGGGACTAGCGGGTTCCCTGACCTACGAGCAGTACTTC.

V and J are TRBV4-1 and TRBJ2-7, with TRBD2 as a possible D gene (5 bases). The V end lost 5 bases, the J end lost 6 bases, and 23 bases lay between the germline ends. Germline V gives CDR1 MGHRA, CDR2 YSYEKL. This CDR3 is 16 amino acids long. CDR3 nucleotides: TGCGCCAGCAGCGGTCGAGGGTCCCTGAATCTCTTCGAGCAGTACTTC. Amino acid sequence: CASSGRGSLNLFEQYF.

This chain's CDR3 is CASSGDRGLAGVFYEQYF. In DNA, the CDR3 is TGTGCCAGCAGTGGGGACAGGGGACTAGCGGGAGTGTTCTACGAGCAGTACTTC. The rearrangement links TRBV2 to TRBJ2-7; 14 bases are a match to TRBD2. Trimming took 4 bases from V and 3 from J; bases not matched to a gene: 11. In germline, CDR1 is SNHLY, CDR2 FYNNEI. The CDR3 loop spans 18 amino acids. The variable domain in full, completed from reference TRBV2 and TRBJ2-7, reads EPEVTQTPSHQVTQMGQEVILRCVPISNHLYFYWYRQILGQKVEFLVSFYNNEISEKSEIFDDQFSVERPDGSNFTLKIRSTKLEDSAMYFCASSGDRGLAGVFYEQYFGPGTRLTVT.

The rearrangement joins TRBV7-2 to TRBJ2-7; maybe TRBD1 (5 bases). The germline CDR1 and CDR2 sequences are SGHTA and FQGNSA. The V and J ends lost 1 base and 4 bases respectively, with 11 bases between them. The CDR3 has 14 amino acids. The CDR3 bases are TGTGCCAGCAGCTTAGTGTGGCAGGGTTACGAGCAGTACTTC. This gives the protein CASSLVWQGYEQYF.

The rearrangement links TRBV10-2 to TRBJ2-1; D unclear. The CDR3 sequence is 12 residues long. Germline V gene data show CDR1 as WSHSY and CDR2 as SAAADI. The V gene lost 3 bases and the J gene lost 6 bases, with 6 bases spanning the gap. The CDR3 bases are TGCGCCAGCAGTGACTCGGTCAATGAGCAGTTCTTC. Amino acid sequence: CASSDSVNEQFF.

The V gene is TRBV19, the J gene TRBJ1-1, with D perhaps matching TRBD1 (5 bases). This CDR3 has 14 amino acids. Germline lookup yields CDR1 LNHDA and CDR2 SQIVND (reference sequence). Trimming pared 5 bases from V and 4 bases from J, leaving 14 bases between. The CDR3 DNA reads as TGTGCCAGTAGTGCCCGACAGATGGGCACTGAAGCTTTCTTT. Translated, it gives CASSARQMGTEAFF.

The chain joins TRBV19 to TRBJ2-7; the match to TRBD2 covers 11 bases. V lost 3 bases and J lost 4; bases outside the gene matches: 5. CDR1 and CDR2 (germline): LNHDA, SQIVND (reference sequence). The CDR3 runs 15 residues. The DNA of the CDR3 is TGTGCCAGTAGTATTACCACTAGCGGGAGTTACGAGCAGTACTTC. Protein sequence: CASSITTSGSYEQYF.

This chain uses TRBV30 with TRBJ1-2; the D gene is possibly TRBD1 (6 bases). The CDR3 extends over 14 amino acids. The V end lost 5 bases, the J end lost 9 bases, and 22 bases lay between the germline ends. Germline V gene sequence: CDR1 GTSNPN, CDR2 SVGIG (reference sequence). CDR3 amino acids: CAWDRTAGQVRYTF. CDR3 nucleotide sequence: TGTGCCTGGGATCGGACAGCAGGGCAGGTCCGCTACACCTTC.